The source of this TCR beta chain is a study of cytomegalovirus exposure and HLA in healthy donors. The V end lost 1 base, the J end lost 3 bases, and 13 bases lay between the germline ends. Looked up from germline, CDR1 is SGHAT and CDR2 is FQNNGV. The CDR3 is 15 amino acids. In the PCR, 60 Vbeta and 13 Jbeta primers were used. Produced via immunoSEQ multiplex PCR; TCRdb's table is partial and in-frame only. Altogether more than 140,000 clones are present, approximately 71% being singletons, with the ten largest covering 2.5% to 4%. Sample: PBMCs. The rearrangement links TRBV11-2 to TRBJ2-7; D gene uncertain. This receptor was identified in a man between 40 and 49 years old in good health and CMV-seronegative. CDR3 sequence (DNA): TGTGCCAGCAGCTTAGGGCCAGAGTCGGGCTACGAGCAGTACTTC. Protein: CASSLGPESGYEQYF.